The entry that follows covers one TCR beta chain sequence. As yet, its antigen is unknown. Sequencing was performed with immunoSEQ multiplex PCR; in TCRdb, only in-frame clones are kept and a portion is missing. The sample has just over 80,000 clones; roughly 96% are singletons. This sample was taken from a study of cytomegalovirus exposure and HLA in healthy donors. Study overall: It was reported in a later analysis that the same platform had been used for the 120 validation repertoires as for the 550 to 750 first-cohort repertoires. Overall study findings and caveats: Researchers counted around 170 TCR beta chains as cytomegalovirus-associated. Researchers reported that a few CMV-associated chains were confirmed in vitro as CMV antigen-specific.

The donors were members of the validation cohort comprising approximately 120 subjects, separate from the roughly 680-subject first cohort. Per germline, CDR1 SGDLS and CDR2 YYNGEE. This CDR3 is 16 amino acids long. Trimming took off 5 bases at V and 5 bases at J, with 23 bases between the two ends. The V gene is TRBV9, the J gene TRBJ2-7; maybe TRBD1 (5 bases). The receptor comes from a woman younger than 35 in good health and CMV-seronegative. Sequenced material: PBMCs. This chain's CDR3 is CASSPTWGSHLDEQYF. In nucleotides, the CDR3 is TGTGCCAGCAGTCCAACCTGGGGCTCCCACCTCGACGAGCAGTACTTC.